This T cell receptor beta chain was sequenced during a study of blood T cell repertoires in COVID-19. Across the study: PBMCs, B-cell-depleted T cells, or T cells were the source of the cDNA or gDNA that made up the material.

This clone was detected a few times. Germline V lookup: CDR1 LNHDA, CDR2 SQIVND (reference sequence). Trimming took 9 bases from V and 3 from J; bases not matched to a gene: 10. The CDR3 spans 14 residues. Per the authors' pipeline: Cell counts per sample came from amplifying reference gene primers. Method: immunoSEQ multiplex PCR; TCRdb's copy keeps in-frame clones and lacks some. V and J calls and clone size are given by that table; D and trimming were obtained from the DNA. Altogether roughly 160,000 clones are present, 84% being singletons, with the ten largest covering approximately 12%. Participants' reported clinical history set cohort assignment.

This clonotype was obtained from a man in his forties or fifties who had recovered from COVID-19. The sample taken for sequencing was PBMCs or T cells enriched from blood (not recorded which). V and J are TRBV19 and TRBJ1-1, with 7 bases matching TRBD1. The CDR3 nucleotides are TGTGCCAGCCGAAGCGGACAGGTGGACACTGAAGCTTTCTTT. Amino acid sequence: CASRSGQVDTEAFF. Based on the CDR3 plus reference TRBV19 and TRBJ1-1, the full variable domain is DGGITQSPKYLFRKEGQNVTLSCEQNLNHDAMYWYRQDPGQGLRLIYYSQIVNDFQKGDIAEGYSVSREKKESFPLTVTSAQKNPTAFYLCASRSGQVDTEAFFGQGTRLTVV.